This TCR beta chain stems from a study of cytomegalovirus exposure and HLA in healthy donors. The PCR had 60 Vbeta and 13 Jbeta primers. Method: immunoSEQ multiplex PCR; TCRdb's copy keeps in-frame clones and lacks some. Found here are 110,000 to 150,000 clones, roughly 75% of them singletons; the top ten hold approximately 2%. Study-level points and caveats: TCR beta V- and J-gene trimming, according to a later analysis, was linked to a missense DCLRE1C variant. TRBV6-2, TRBV6-3 and other indistinguishable V segments were excluded. Clonal expansion, a later analysis showed, was greater in HLA-associated TCR beta chains than in equally common others. Reports indicate that TCR beta sequences accurately predicted the HLA-A and HLA-B alleles of most subjects.

The CDR3 is 18 residues long. Germline CDR1 is SEHNR and CDR2 is FQNEAQ (reference sequence). V dropped 8 bases and J dropped 0; count of bases not matched to a gene: 15. A note on this clone: Its matching antigen is unknown.

The TCR originated in a man aged 25-45 years in good health and CMV-seronegative. The chain combines TRBV7-9 with TRBJ2-1; 8 bases are a match to TRBD2. Sequences were obtained from PBMCs. In DNA, the CDR3 is TGTGCCAGCTCACCCCGCGGGGGGCAACGCTCCTCCTACAATGAGCAGTTCTTC. This sequence encodes CASSPRGGQRSSYNEQFF. Full variable domain (rest looked up from reference TRBV7-9 and TRBJ2-1): DTGVSQNPRHKITKRGQNVTFRCDPISEHNRLYWYRQTLGQGPEFLTYFQNEAQLEKSRLLSDRFSAERPKGSFSTLEIQRTEQGDSAMYLCASSPRGGQRSSYNEQFFGPGTRLTVL.